These 22 T cell receptor beta chains share one sample of origin, sequenced in a study of blood T cell repertoires in COVID-19. Only in-frame clones appear in the TCRdb table, and some are missing; sequencing was by immunoSEQ multiplex PCR. Among some 160,000 clones listed, over 80% were seen once. The specimen sequenced was PBMCs or T cells enriched from blood (not recorded which). These receptors all stem from a woman in her forties who had recovered from COVID-19.

The chain combines TRBV3-1 (or the pseudogene TRBV3-2) with TRBJ2-7; 10 bases agree with TRBD2. The CDR3 extends over 15 amino acids. In germline, CDR1 is LGHDT, CDR2 YNNKEL (reference sequence). V lost 0 bases and J lost 3; bases outside the gene matches: 2. CDR3 DNA sequence: TGTGCCAGCAGCCAAGATGCTAGCGGGAGCTACGAGCAGTACTTC. It specifies CASSQDASGSYEQYF.

The gene calls are TRBV27 and TRBJ2-3; 11 nucleotides align to TRBD2. The CDR3 loop spans 17 amino acids. Germline V gives CDR1 MNHEY, CDR2 SMNVEV (reference sequence). J lost 6 bases, V lost 4 bases, and 12 bases had no gene match. The CDR3 region has the DNA TGTGCCAGCAGTTCGCCAAGTAGCGGGGGGGGCCGGGATACGCAGTATTTT. Protein: CASSSPSSGGGRDTQYF.

This clone occurred a few times. This sequence joins TRBV19 and TRBJ1-1; possible D gene TRBD1, 5 bases. Trimming cost V 0 bases and J 0 bases, with 5 bases left between them. Germline V CDR1 and CDR2: LNHDA, SQIVND (reference sequence). The CDR3 runs to 14 residues. CDR3 nucleotides: TGTGCCAGTAGTATAGACAGGGTGAACACTGAAGCTTTCTTT. Translation gives CASSIDRVNTEAFF.

The CDR3 region is CASSSTLNARGRDSPLHF. The CDR3 nucleotides read TGTGCCAGCAGCTCCACTTTGAACGCCAGGGGCCGGGATTCACCCCTCCACTTT. V usage is TRBV11-2 and J usage is TRBJ1-6; possibly TRBD1 for D (6 bases). Germline V CDR1 and CDR2: SGHAT, FQNNGV. V lost 4 bases and J 8 bases, leaving 24 bases between the germline ends. The CDR3 loop spans 18 amino acids.

The genes are TRBV28 and TRBJ1-2; TRBD1 matches 7 bases. Germline V CDR1 and CDR2: MDHEN, SYDVKM. This CDR3 spans 14 amino acids. V lost 4 bases, J lost 9 bases, and 11 bases stayed unmatched. The CDR3 DNA reads as TGTGCCAGCAGTTGGACAGGTTCATCCCATCGCTACACCTTC. This codes for CASSWTGSSHRYTF.

CDR3 sequence reads: CASRPPSTEAFF. CDR3 nucleotides: TGCGCCAGCAGGCCGCCGAGCACTGAAGCTTTCTTT. This chain links TRBV10-2 with TRBJ1-1; D not resolved. The CDR3 is 12 amino acids. Trimming left V 6 bases short and J 4 bases short, with 9 bases between. Per the germline V gene, CDR1 is WSHSY and CDR2 is SAAADI.

The genes are TRBV15 and TRBJ1-2; 8 bases are shared with TRBD1. CDR1 and CDR2 from the germline V gene are LNHNV and YYDKDF (reference sequence). V shed 0 bases, J shed 7 bases, and the junction held 4 bases outside the gene matches. The CDR3 consists of 14 residues. CDR3 region: CATSRDRTGIGYTF. The CDR3, as DNA: TGTGCCACCAGCAGAGATAGGACAGGGATTGGCTACACCTTC. Using reference TRBV15 and TRBJ1-2 for the parts outside the CDR3, the full variable domain is DAMVIQNPRYQVTQFGKPVTLSCSQTLNHNVMYWYQQKSSQAPKLLFHYYDKDFNNEADTPDNFQSRRPNTSFCFLDIRSPGLGDTAMYLCATSRDRTGIGYTFGSGTRLTVV.

The gene calls are TRBV7-9 and TRBJ1-2; unclear D gene. V was shortened by 4 bases and J by 4 bases, with 13 bases between the two germline ends. The CDR3 contains 14 residues. Germline CDR1 and CDR2: SEHNR and FQNEAQ (reference sequence). The CDR3 region is CASSSSLNLYGYTF. CDR3 nucleotides: TGTGCCAGCAGCTCGAGTCTGAACCTCTATGGCTACACCTTC.

The rearrangement joins TRBV5-1 to TRBJ2-7; the D is unclear. V was clipped by 0 bases and J by 3 bases, with 13 bases between them. The V gene's germline CDR1 is SGHRS and CDR2 YFSETQ. The CDR3 runs 15 residues. The CDR3 DNA reads as TGCGCCAGCAGCTTGGGTGGATCAGGATACTACGAGCAGTACTTC. This gives the protein CASSLGGSGYYEQYF.

This clone appeared a few times. CDR3 loop: CATSSFRSSDTQYF. The DNA of the CDR3 is TGTGCCACCAGCAGTTTCAGGTCTTCGGATACGCAGTATTTT. The V and J genes are TRBV15 and TRBJ2-3; D is uncertain. CDR1 LNHNV and CDR2 YYDKDF come from the germline V gene (reference sequence). Trimming left V 3 bases short and J 6 bases short, with 13 bases between. The CDR3 runs 14 residues.

The V and J genes are TRBV19 and TRBJ2-1, with 7 bases aligning to TRBD1. Germline CDR1 reads LNHDA; CDR2 reads SQIVND (reference sequence). The CDR3 runs 16 residues. With 3 bases clipped from V and 3 bases from J, the junction kept 8 bases outside the gene matches. The CDR3 DNA follows: TGTGCCAGTAGTATGGTTAGGGACAGCAACTACAATGAGCAGTTCTTC. Protein: CASSMVRDSNYNEQFF.

The chain is built from TRBV6-5 and TRBJ1-1; a weak D match, TRBD1 (5 bases). Germline CDR1 MNHEY, CDR2 SVGAGI. The CDR3 is made up of 14 amino acids. V was trimmed by 6 bases and J by 11 bases, leaving 22 bases between them. CDR3 nucleotide sequence: TGTGCCAGCAGGGGGGGGGATGCACAGGTGAAGGCTTTCTTT. Its protein product is CASRGGDAQVKAFF.

V is TRBV9 and J is TRBJ2-3; TRBD2 is a possible D gene (6 bases). This CDR3 is 20 amino acids long. Germline CDR1 SGDLS, CDR2 YYNGEE. Between the trimmed V and J ends, which lost 4 bases and 1 base, there was a span of 28 bases. The chain's CDR3 is CASSPTGGGYFVLGTDTQYF. The CDR3, as DNA: TGTGCCAGCAGCCCCACCGGGGGAGGCTATTTTGTTTTGGGCACAGATACGCAGTATTTT.

This clone has just one count. In nucleotides, the CDR3 is TGTGCCAGCAGAAACAGGGAAGGCACTGAAGCTTTCTTT. As protein: CASRNREGTEAFF. This chain links TRBV12-3 or TRBV12-4 with TRBJ1-1; TRBD1 is a possible D gene (6 bases). V was trimmed by 6 bases and J by 4 bases, leaving 12 bases between them. CDR3 length: 13 amino acids.

V gene TRBV5-1 combines with J gene TRBJ1-5; 9 nucleotides align to TRBD1. The CDR3 is 14 amino acids. Trimming cost V 4 bases and J 4 bases; bases outside gene matches: 3. Germline V CDR1 and CDR2: SGHRS, YFSETQ. CDR3: CASSTGQGNQPQHF. The CDR3 DNA is TGCGCCAGCAGCACTGGACAGGGGAATCAGCCCCAGCATTTT.

The J gene is TRBJ2-3, the V gene TRBV7-2, with 10 bases that match TRBD1. Germline V gene sequence: CDR1 SGHTA, CDR2 FQGNSA. V dropped 3 bases and J dropped 3; count of bases not matched to a gene: 6. The CDR3 has 16 amino acids. In nucleotides, the CDR3 is TGTGCCAGCAGCTTTTCACGGGACAGGGGAACAGATACGCAGTATTTT. This translates into CASSFSRDRGTDTQYF. Variable domain in full (rest from reference TRBV7-2 and TRBJ2-3): GAGVSQSPSNKVTEKGKDVELRCDPISGHTALYWYRQSLGQGLEFLIYFQGNSAPDKSGLPSDRFSAERTGGSVSTLTIQRTQQEDSAVYLCASSFSRDRGTDTQYFGPGTRLTVL.

The V call is TRBV28, the J call TRBJ2-3, with D perhaps matching TRBD1 (5 bases). The CDR3 consists of 15 residues. Germline V gives CDR1 MDHEN, CDR2 SYDVKM. Trimming removed 4 bases at V and 4 bases at J, with 15 bases between. CDR3: CASSYHRPQADTQYF. The CDR3 DNA follows: TGTGCCAGCAGTTACCACCGGCCACAGGCAGATACGCAGTATTTT.

J is TRBJ2-2 and V is TRBV7-8, with 10 bases fitting TRBD2. The CDR3 runs to 16 residues. Germline CDR1 SGHVS, CDR2 FQNEAQ. Losses at the gene ends were 1 base for V and 2 bases for J; bases not matched to a gene: 1. The DNA of the CDR3 is TGTGCCAGCAGCTTAGGGACTAGCGGAAACACCGGGGAGCTGTTTTTT. It is translated as CASSLGTSGNTGELFF.

This chain uses TRBV3-1 (or the pseudogene TRBV3-2) with TRBJ2-7; D uncertain. V was pared by 1 base and J by 5 bases, with 9 bases between. Germline V lookup: CDR1 LGHDT, CDR2 YNNKEL (reference sequence). The CDR3 extends over 13 amino acids. The CDR3 region has the DNA TGTGCCAGCAGCCAAGTTCTGGGCCACGAGCAGTACTTC. Its protein product is CASSQVLGHEQYF.

This chain joins TRBV6-1 and TRBJ1-1; D uncertain. Germline CDR1 reads MNHNS; CDR2 reads SASEGT. Trimming stripped 2 bases from V and 7 bases from J, with 17 bases between. The CDR3 sequence is 15 residues long. The CDR3 DNA sequence: TGTGCCAGCAGTGAAACCCAAACTTTCTGGAGTGAAGCTTTCTTT. Residues: CASSETQTFWSEAFF.

This clone occurred a few times. The chain combines TRBV7-9 with TRBJ1-4; D uncertain. Germline V gene data show CDR1 as SEHNR and CDR2 as FQNEAQ (reference sequence). This CDR3 comprises 14 residues. The ends were cut back, 2 bases at V and 3 bases at J, with 7 bases in the middle. The CDR3 coding sequence is TGTGCCAGCAGCTTAAGTAGCGCTAATGAAAAACTGTTTTTT. Translating it yields CASSLSSANEKLFF.

This chain joins TRBV15 and TRBJ2-2; the D gene is possibly TRBD2 (5 bases). The CDR3 contains 14 residues. Trimming stripped 10 bases from V and 6 bases from J, with 18 bases between. Germline loops: CDR1 LNHNV, CDR2 YYDKDF (reference sequence). CDR3 bases: TGTGCCAGTGGAGGACGGAGAGATGCCGGGGAGCTGTTTTTT. Amino acids: CASGGRRDAGELFF.